These 10 T cell receptor beta chains came from one sample sequenced in a study of identical twins. TCRdb called the 5' RACE reads again in MiXCR, with one record for every CDR3 protein. Among about 200,000 distinct CDR3 sequences listed, roughly a tenth were seen once. Sample: memory T cells sorted from blood. Source of these receptors: a man aged 45-60 years in good health.

A few counts support this clonotype. This chain uses TRBV20-1 with TRBJ2-1; 9 positions agree with TRBD2. The trim removed 3 bases at V and 5 bases at J, leaving 11 bases unmatched. Germline-derived CDR1 and CDR2 are DFQATT and SNEGSKA (reference sequence). CDR3 size: 16 residues. CDR3 region: CSASAGWTSENNEQFF. The CDR3 coding sequence is TGCAGTGCTAGCGCTGGATGGACTAGCGAGAACAATGAGCAGTTCTTC.

This clonotype appeared a few times. V gene TRBV18 combines with J gene TRBJ1-4, with TRBD1 as a possible D gene (5 bases). Trimming pared 3 bases from V and 5 bases from J, leaving 19 bases between. The CDR3 is 17 amino acids. Germline CDR1 is KGHSH and CDR2 is LQKENI. CDR3 loop: CASSPSPGDLKNEKLFF. The CDR3 DNA reads as TGTGCCAGCTCACCCTCACCGGGGGACTTAAAGAATGAAAAACTGTTTTTT.

This chain uses TRBV29-1 with TRBJ2-4; D uncertain. V gave up 4 bases and J gave up 0 bases, with 7 bases separating them. Looked up from germline, CDR1 is SQVTM and CDR2 is ANQGSEA. This CDR3 region has 13 residues. CDR3 region: CSVVLTAKNIQYF. The CDR3 DNA is TGCAGCGTTGTCCTTACAGCCAAAAACATTCAGTACTTC.

This clonotype was seen more than once but under ten times. The chain carries TRBV29-1 and TRBJ2-7; TRBD1 might be the D (5 bases). Germline V CDR1 and CDR2: SQVTM, ANQGSEA. CDR3 length equals 11 residues. Trimming pared 7 bases from V and 3 bases from J, leaving 10 bases between. This chain's CDR3 is CSATGFYEQYF. The CDR3 nucleotides read TGCAGCGCTACAGGCTTCTACGAGCAGTACTTC.

The rearrangement joins TRBV7-6 to TRBJ2-5, with 12 positions matching TRBD2. With 5 bases clipped from V and 5 bases from J, the junction kept 6 bases outside the gene matches. CDR3 length: 15 amino acids. Germline V gives CDR1 SGHVS, CDR2 FNYEAQ. The chain's CDR3 is CASSRPSGGVETQYF. For the CDR3, the DNA is TGTGCCAGCAGCCGTCCTAGCGGGGGGGTGGAGACCCAGTACTTC.

This clonotype was counted between two and nine times. The V gene is TRBV3-1, the J gene TRBJ1-1, with D possibly matching TRBD1 (5 bases). This CDR3 region has 14 residues. CDR1 is LGHDT, CDR2 YNNKEL, per germline (reference sequence). V lost 3 bases to trimming and J lost 6 bases, with 14 bases between them. The CDR3 spells CASSQAGARAEAFF. The CDR3 DNA reads as TGTGCCAGCAGCCAGGCCGGGGCGCGGGCTGAAGCTTTCTTT.

This clonotype was detected ten times or more. This sequence joins TRBV5-1 and TRBJ2-1; the D is unclear. The CDR3 consists of 14 residues. The V and J ends lost 0 bases and 7 bases respectively, with 11 bases between them. The germline V gene has CDR1 SGHRS and CDR2 YFSETQ. The CDR3 reads CASSLAQNVNEQFF. The CDR3 nucleotides are TGCGCCAGCAGCTTGGCACAGAATGTAAATGAGCAGTTCTTC.

This clonotype was seen a handful of times. This chain links TRBV7-9 with TRBJ1-2, with 11 positions matching TRBD1. Germline V lookup: CDR1 SEHNR, CDR2 FQNEAQ (reference sequence). There are 16 residues in the CDR3. V trimming: 5 bases; J trimming: 2 bases; junction bases outside the gene matches: 7. In nucleotides, the CDR3 is TGTGCCAGCAGCACGGACAGGGGGCCTAAAAACTATGGCTACACCTTC. This encodes CASSTDRGPKNYGYTF.

The rearrangement uses TRBV13 and TRBJ2-7; D is undetermined. V lost 5 bases and J 6 bases, leaving 8 bases between the germline ends. This CDR3 comprises 11 residues. From germline, CDR1 is PRHDT and CDR2 FYEKMQ (reference sequence). CDR3 region: CASSLYGEQYF. CDR3 nucleotide sequence: TGTGCCAGCAGCCTGTATGGCGAGCAGTACTTC.

This clonotype was recorded at least ten times. The chain links TRBV20-1 to TRBJ1-5; 7 bases are shared with TRBD1. There are 13 residues in the CDR3. CDR1 is DFQATT and CDR2 is SNEGSKA in the germline V gene (reference sequence). V shed 1 base and J 7 bases; nucleotides not matched to a gene: 4. The CDR3 nucleotides read TGCAGTGCTAGAGGGACAGGAATACAGCCCCAGCATTTT. The encoded protein is CSARGTGIQPQHF.